Listed below are T cell receptor beta chains from one sample, sequenced in a study of T cells in Graves' hyperthyroidism and ophthalmopathy. Each CDR3 protein is one row after TCRdb ran MiXCR on the multiplex PCR reads. The table has around 290,000 distinct CDR3 sequences, 10% to 15% seen once. The sample comprised blood. Source of these receptors: a woman in her 30s with Graves' hyperthyroidism that later progressed to Graves' ophthalmopathy. CDR3s include the opening cysteine and the closing phenylalanine or tryptophan. Fields, in order: CDR3 protein, CDR3 DNA, V gene, J gene, CDR3 length, D gene, clone size. The D gene is left open where the match is weak. Size values are once, few and many counts, or a class for expanded clones, and some rows have none.

cdr3_aa: CAISESDYEQYF
cdr3_nt: TGTGCCATCAGTGAGTCGGACTACGAGCAGTACTTC
v_call: TRBV10-3
j_call: TRBJ2-7
cdr3_length: 12
d_call: .
clone_size: many

cdr3_aa: CASSQGQADNQPQHF
cdr3_nt: TGTGCCAGCAGCCAGGGACAGGCGGACAATCAGCCCCAGCATTTT
v_call: TRBV4-2
j_call: TRBJ1-5
cdr3_length: 15
d_call: TRBD1
clone_size: many

cdr3_aa: CASSLPAYYGYTF
cdr3_nt: TGTGCCAGCAGTTTACCAGCCTACTATGGCTACACCTTC
v_call: TRBV28
j_call: TRBJ1-2
cdr3_length: 13
d_call: .
clone_size: many

cdr3_aa: CASSPVEGAGAHNEQFF
cdr3_nt: TGTGCCAGCAGCCCCGTGGAAGGAGCGGGAGCCCACAATGAGCAGTTCTTC
v_call: TRBV3-1
j_call: TRBJ2-1
cdr3_length: 17
d_call: TRBD2
clone_size: many

cdr3_aa: CASSLGRQAVDTQYF
cdr3_nt: TGTGCCAGCAGCTTAGGGAGACAGGCTGTTGATACGCAGTATTTT
v_call: TRBV11-2
j_call: TRBJ2-3
cdr3_length: 15
d_call: .
clone_size: many

cdr3_aa: CASLSGRVPWRQFF
cdr3_nt: TGTGCCAGCTTAAGCGGGAGGGTCCCTTGGAGGCAGTTCTTC
v_call: TRBV27
j_call: TRBJ2-1
cdr3_length: 14
d_call: TRBD2
clone_size: many

cdr3_aa: CASSQVASGSSTDTQYF
cdr3_nt: TGTGCCAGCAGCCAAGTTGCTAGCGGGAGTAGTACAGATACGCAGTATTTT
v_call: TRBV4-2
j_call: TRBJ2-3
cdr3_length: 17
d_call: TRBD2
clone_size: .

cdr3_aa: CASVEDRNTGELFF
cdr3_nt: TGTGCCAGCGTTGAGGACAGGAACACCGGGGAGCTGTTTTTT
v_call: TRBV2
j_call: TRBJ2-2
cdr3_length: 14
d_call: .
clone_size: many

cdr3_aa: CATSDGEESSGELFF
cdr3_nt: TGTGCCACCAGTGATGGTGAAGAGTCATCCGGGGAGCTGTTTTTT
v_call: TRBV24-1
j_call: TRBJ2-2
cdr3_length: 15
d_call: .
clone_size: many

cdr3_aa: CANCIPGQGSDQPQHF
cdr3_nt: TGTGCCAATTGTATCCCCGGACAGGGCTCTGATCAGCCCCAGCATTTT
v_call: TRBV19
j_call: TRBJ1-5
cdr3_length: 16
d_call: TRBD1
clone_size: .

cdr3_aa: CSATGQGEPGANVLTF
cdr3_nt: TGCAGTGCAACCGGACAGGGTGAGCCTGGGGCCAACGTCCTGACTTTC
v_call: TRBV20-1
j_call: TRBJ2-6
cdr3_length: 16
d_call: TRBD1
clone_size: many

cdr3_aa: CASSIKREGYGYTF
cdr3_nt: TGTGCCAGCAGTATAAAAAGGGAGGGCTATGGCTACACCTTC
v_call: TRBV6-1
j_call: TRBJ1-2
cdr3_length: 14
d_call: .
clone_size: .

cdr3_aa: CASRTSGTKQEQFF
cdr3_nt: TGTGCCAGCAGGACTAGCGGGACGAAGCAGGAGCAGTTCTTC
v_call: TRBV7-3
j_call: TRBJ2-1
cdr3_length: 14
d_call: TRBD2
clone_size: many

cdr3_aa: CASSDPGGVGEQYF
cdr3_nt: TGTGCCAGCAGTGACCCGGGGGGGGTCGGGGAGCAGTACTTC
v_call: TRBV2
j_call: TRBJ2-7
cdr3_length: 14
d_call: TRBD2
clone_size: many

cdr3_aa: CASSEASATGRGYEQFF
cdr3_nt: TGTGCCAGCAGTGAAGCAAGCGCGACAGGGAGGGGCTATGAGCAGTTCTTC
v_call: TRBV2
j_call: TRBJ2-1
cdr3_length: 17
d_call: .
clone_size: many

cdr3_aa: CASYSGRALYEQYF
cdr3_nt: TGTGCCAGTTATAGCGGGAGGGCCCTCTACGAGCAGTACTTC
v_call: TRBV6-1
j_call: TRBJ2-7
cdr3_length: 14
d_call: TRBD2
clone_size: .

cdr3_aa: CSARTGGGYGYTF
cdr3_nt: TGCAGTGCTCGGACAGGGGGGGGTTATGGCTACACCTTC
v_call: TRBV20-1
j_call: TRBJ1-2
cdr3_length: 13
d_call: TRBD1
clone_size: .

cdr3_aa: CASMSGDYEQYF
cdr3_nt: TGTGCCAGCATGAGTGGAGATTACGAGCAGTACTTC
v_call: TRBV6-1
j_call: TRBJ2-7
cdr3_length: 12
d_call: .
clone_size: many

cdr3_aa: CASSLGGSNIQYF
cdr3_nt: TGTGCCAGCAGCTTAGGCGGGTCGAACATTCAGTACTTC
v_call: TRBV7-2
j_call: TRBJ2-4
cdr3_length: 13
d_call: .
clone_size: many

cdr3_aa: CASSPEGLGETQYF
cdr3_nt: TGTGCCAGCAGCCCGGAGGGGTTGGGAGAGACCCAGTACTTC
v_call: TRBV11-1
j_call: TRBJ2-5
cdr3_length: 14
d_call: .
clone_size: many